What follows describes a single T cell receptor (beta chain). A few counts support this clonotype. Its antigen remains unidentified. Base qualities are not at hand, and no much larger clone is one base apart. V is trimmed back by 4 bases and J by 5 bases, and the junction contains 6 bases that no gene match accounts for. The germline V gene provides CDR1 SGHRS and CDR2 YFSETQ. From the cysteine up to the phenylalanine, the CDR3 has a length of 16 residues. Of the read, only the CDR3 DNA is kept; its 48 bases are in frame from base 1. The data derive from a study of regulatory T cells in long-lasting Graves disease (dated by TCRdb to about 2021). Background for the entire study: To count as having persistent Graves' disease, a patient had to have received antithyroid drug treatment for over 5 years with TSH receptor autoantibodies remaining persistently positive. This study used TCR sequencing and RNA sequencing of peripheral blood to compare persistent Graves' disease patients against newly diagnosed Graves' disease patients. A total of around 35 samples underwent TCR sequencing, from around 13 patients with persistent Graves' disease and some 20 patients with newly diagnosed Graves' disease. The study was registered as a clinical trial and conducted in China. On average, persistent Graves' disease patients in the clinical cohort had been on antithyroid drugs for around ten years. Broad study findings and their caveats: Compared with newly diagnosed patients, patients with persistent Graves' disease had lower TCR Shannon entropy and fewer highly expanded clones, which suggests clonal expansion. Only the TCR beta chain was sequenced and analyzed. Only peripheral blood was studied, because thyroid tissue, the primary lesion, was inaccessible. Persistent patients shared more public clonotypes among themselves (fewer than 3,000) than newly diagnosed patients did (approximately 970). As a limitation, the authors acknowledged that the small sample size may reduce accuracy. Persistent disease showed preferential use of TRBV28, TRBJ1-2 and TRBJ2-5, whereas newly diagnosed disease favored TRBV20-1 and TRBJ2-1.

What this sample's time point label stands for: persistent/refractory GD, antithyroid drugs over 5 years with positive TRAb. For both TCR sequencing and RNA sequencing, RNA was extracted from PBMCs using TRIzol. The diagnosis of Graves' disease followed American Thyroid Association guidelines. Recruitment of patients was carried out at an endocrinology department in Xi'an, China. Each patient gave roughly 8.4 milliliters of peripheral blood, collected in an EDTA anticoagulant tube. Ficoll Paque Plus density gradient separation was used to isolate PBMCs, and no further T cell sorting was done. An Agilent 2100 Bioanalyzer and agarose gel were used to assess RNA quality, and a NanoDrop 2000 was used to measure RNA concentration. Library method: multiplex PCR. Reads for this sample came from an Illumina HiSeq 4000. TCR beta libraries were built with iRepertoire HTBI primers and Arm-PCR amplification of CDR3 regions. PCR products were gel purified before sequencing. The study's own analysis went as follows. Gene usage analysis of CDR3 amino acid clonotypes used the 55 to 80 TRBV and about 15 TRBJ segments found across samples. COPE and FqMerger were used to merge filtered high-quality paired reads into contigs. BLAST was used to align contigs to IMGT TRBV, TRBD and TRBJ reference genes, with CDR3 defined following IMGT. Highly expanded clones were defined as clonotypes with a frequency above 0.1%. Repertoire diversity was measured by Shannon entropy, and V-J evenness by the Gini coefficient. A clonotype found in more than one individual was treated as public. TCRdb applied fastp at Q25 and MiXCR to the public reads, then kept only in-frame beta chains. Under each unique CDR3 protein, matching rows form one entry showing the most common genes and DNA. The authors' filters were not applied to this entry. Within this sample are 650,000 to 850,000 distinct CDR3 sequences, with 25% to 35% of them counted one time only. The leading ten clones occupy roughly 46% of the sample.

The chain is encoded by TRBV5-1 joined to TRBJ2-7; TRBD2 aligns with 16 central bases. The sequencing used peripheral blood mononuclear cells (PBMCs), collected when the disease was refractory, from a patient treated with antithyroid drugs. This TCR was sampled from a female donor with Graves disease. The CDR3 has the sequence CASSPGLAGGSNEQYF. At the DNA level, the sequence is TGCGCCAGCAGCCCGGGACTAGCGGGAGGGAGCAACGAGCAGTACTTC.